One TCR beta chain is described in this entry. This entry is derived from a study of blood T cell repertoires in COVID-19. Data came from immunoSEQ multiplex PCR; TCRdb stores just in-frame clones and leaves some out. The sample lists 36,000 or so clones, roughly nine tenths occurring once. Per germline, CDR1 MDHEN and CDR2 SYDVKM. Germline trimming cut 4 bases from V and 5 bases from J; bases unmatched to any gene: 8. The CDR3 has 15 amino acids. The source of this sequence is a human donor in a cohort sampled during active COVID-19. This chain joins TRBV28 and TRBJ2-7, with 10 bases aligning to TRBD1. The specimen was peripheral blood. The CDR3 sequence is CASSSTGQGWHEQYF. The CDR3 DNA reads as TGTGCCAGCAGTTCTACGGGACAGGGGTGGCACGAGCAGTACTTC.